Sequencing of this TCR beta chain was carried out in a study of blood T cell repertoires in COVID-19. Study-wide context: The United States, Italy and Spain provided the acute and convalescent COVID-19 samples. Sources were T cells, B-cell-depleted T cells, or PBMCs; the material itself was cDNA or gDNA.

The assay was immunoSEQ multiplex PCR, and TCRdb's table has in-frame clones only and misses some. The table shows under 200,000 clones, with roughly 80% occurring only once. Germline lookup yields CDR1 ENHRY and CDR2 SYGVKD. CDR3 length: 15 amino acids. V was cut by 3 bases and J by 3 bases, with 12 bases left in between. The specimen sequenced was peripheral blood. This sequence joins TRBV10-3 and TRBJ1-5; D is unresolved. The clonotype comes from a woman aged 40 to 50 with acute or convalescent COVID-19. The CDR3 spells CAISDWTGDNQPQHF. The CDR3 bases are TGTGCCATCAGTGACTGGACGGGAGACAATCAGCCCCAGCATTTT.